This passage covers 19 T cell receptor beta chains from one sample sequenced in a study of shared clonotypes between healthy human individuals. Assay: immunoSEQ multiplex PCR; the TCRdb copy retains only in-frame clones and omits some. The table shows over 2 million clones, with 85% to 95% occurring only once. Sequenced material: naive CD4+ T cells sorted from blood. Subset: CD45RA+ positively selected. The receptor source for this set is a man aged 18 to 30 in good health.

This chain uses TRBV7-6 with TRBJ2-3, with D unclear. CDR3 length equals 14 residues. The germline gives CDR1 SGHVS, CDR2 FNYEAQ. V lost 3 bases, J lost 6 bases, and 13 bases lay in between. CDR3 nucleotides: TGTGCCAGCAGCTTTTCGGACGTCGGGGATACGCAGTATTTT. Protein sequence: CASSFSDVGDTQYF.

A remark on this clone: The sample carries other DNA sequences with the same CDR3. The chain links TRBV4-1 to TRBJ2-7; TRBD1 matches at 8 bases. The CDR3 covers 15 residues. Germline V gene sequence: CDR1 MGHRA, CDR2 YSYEKL. V lost 2 bases, J lost 3 bases, and 6 bases stayed unmatched. The chain's CDR3 is CASSQPGTGIYEQYF. Written as DNA, the CDR3 is TGCGCCAGCAGCCAACCTGGGACAGGTATCTACGAGCAGTACTTC.

The V call is TRBV18, the J call TRBJ1-2, with 7 bases fitting TRBD1. This CDR3 has 15 residues. Per germline, CDR1 KGHSH and CDR2 LQKENI. The J segment lost 5 bases and the V segment lost 3 bases, leaving 9 bases of the junction unmatched. CDR3 sequence: CASSPTDTGVYGYTF. The DNA of the CDR3 is TGTGCCAGCTCACCCACCGACACAGGGGTTTATGGCTACACCTTC.

The gene calls are TRBV7-2 and TRBJ2-7, with 9 bases aligning to TRBD1. The CDR3 runs 17 residues. V was clipped by 3 bases and J by 0 bases; unmatched bases: 9. Germline V gene sequence: CDR1 SGHTA, CDR2 FQGNSA. In DNA form, the CDR3 reads TGTGCCAGCAGCTTCGCCGGGACAGGGCCGGGCTCCTACGAGCAGTACTTC. Its protein is CASSFAGTGPGSYEQYF.

The rearrangement joins TRBV7-6 to TRBJ2-5; no definite D call. V lost 4 bases, J lost 5 bases, and 20 bases lay in between. CDR3 size: 16 residues. Germline loops: CDR1 SGHVS, CDR2 FNYEAQ. The CDR3 region is CASSSTPTRVGETQYF. The DNA of the CDR3 is TGTGCCAGCAGCTCCACCCCGACCCGGGTTGGGGAGACCCAGTACTTC.

The V gene is TRBV5-1, the J gene TRBJ2-1; TRBD1 agrees at 7 bases. CDR1 is SGHRS and CDR2 is YFSETQ in the germline V gene. The CDR3 runs 13 residues. Unmatched junction bases numbered 4, after V lost 3 bases and J lost 7 bases. The CDR3 nucleotides read TGCGCCAGCAGCTCGACAGGGTTGAATGAGCAGTTCTTC. Translating it yields CASSSTGLNEQFF.

This rearrangement joins TRBV9 to TRBJ1-2, with 11 positions matching TRBD1. Trimming removed 4 bases from V and 4 bases from J; junction bases left unmatched: 6. The V gene's germline CDR1 is SGDLS and CDR2 YYNGEE. CDR3 length equals 15 residues. The CDR3 nucleotides read TGTGCCAGCAGCAGGGGGACAGGGGGTAGCTATGGCTACACCTTC. This encodes CASSRGTGGSYGYTF.

The V call is TRBV7-6, the J call TRBJ1-3; D uncertain. CDR3 size: 13 residues. Trimming pared 4 bases from V and 0 bases from J, leaving 4 bases between. Germline CDR1 reads SGHVS; CDR2 reads FNYEAQ. The chain's CDR3 is CASSSGSGNTIYF. Written as DNA, the CDR3 is TGTGCCAGCAGCTCCGGCTCTGGAAACACCATATATTTT.

The V call is TRBV29-1, the J call TRBJ1-3; 9 bases are shared with TRBD1. After removal of 4 bases from V and 2 bases from J, the junction contained 9 bases not matched to a gene. CDR3 length: 16 amino acids. Germline values: CDR1 SQVTM, CDR2 ANQGSEA. The CDR3, as DNA: TGCAGCGTTGGGGGTTTACAGGGGGCTACTGGAAACACCATATATTTT. Translation: CSVGGLQGATGNTIYF.

The rearrangement links TRBV2 to TRBJ1-2; D ambiguous. CDR1 SNHLY and CDR2 FYNNEI come from the germline V gene. The CDR3 spans 14 residues. Trimming cost V 6 bases and J 8 bases, with 19 bases left between them. The CDR3 region has the DNA TGTGCCAGCAGGAATGACTGGACCACCGTCGGCTACACCTTC. Amino acid sequence: CASRNDWTTVGYTF.

The V gene is TRBV7-3, the J gene TRBJ1-1; TRBD1 matches at 9 bases. V trimming: 11 bases; J trimming: 6 bases; junction bases outside the gene matches: 7. This CDR3 region has 12 residues. Germline V gives CDR1 SGHTA, CDR2 FQGTGA. CDR3 sequence: CAEETGGPEAFF. The CDR3 DNA reads TGTGCCGAGGAGACAGGGGGTCCTGAAGCTTTCTTT.

V usage is TRBV5-4 and J usage is TRBJ2-4, with a possible D match to TRBD1 (6 bases). This CDR3 is built from 15 residues. The V end lost 4 bases, the J end lost 0 bases, and 11 bases lay between the germline ends. Germline V gene sequence: CDR1 SGHNT, CDR2 YYREEE (reference sequence). The CDR3 bases are TGTGCCAGCAGCGCCCAGACAGGAGCCAAAAACATTCAGTACTTC. It yields the protein CASSAQTGAKNIQYF.

The chain recombines TRBV21-1 with TRBJ1-1. TRBV21-1 is labeled a pseudogene. This CDR3 is built from 11 residues. Written as DNA, the CDR3 is TGTGCCAGCAGCAAAGCTGGTGAAGCTTTCTTT. Translated, it gives CASSKAGEAFF.

V and J are TRBV19 and TRBJ2-7; 10 nucleotides agree with TRBD2. This CDR3 is built from 15 residues. J lost 4 bases, V lost 3 bases, and 6 bases had no gene match. Germline loops: CDR1 LNHDA, CDR2 SQIVND (reference sequence). The CDR3 is CASSMETSGPYEQYF. CDR3 in DNA: TGTGCCAGTAGTATGGAGACTAGCGGGCCATACGAGCAGTACTTC. The complete variable domain, with remaining parts taken from reference TRBV19 and TRBJ2-7, reads DGGITQSPKYLFRKEGQNVTLSCEQNLNHDAMYWYRQDPGQGLRLIYYSQIVNDFQKGDIAEGYSVSREKKESFPLTVTSAQKNPTAFYLCASSMETSGPYEQYFGPGTRLTVT.

CDR3 in DNA: TGTGCCACCAGCAGAGAGGTCGAGCAGTACTTC. Its protein is CATSREVEQYF. The chain employs TRBV15 and TRBJ2-7; D is uncertain. The ends were cut back, 0 bases at V and 6 bases at J, with 3 bases in the middle. The CDR3 covers 11 residues. The germline V gene has CDR1 LNHNV and CDR2 YYDKDF (reference sequence). Full variable domain (missing parts from reference TRBV15 and TRBJ2-7): DAMVIQNPRYQVTQFGKPVTLSCSQTLNHNVMYWYQQKSSQAPKLLFHYYDKDFNNEADTPDNFQSRRPNTSFCFLDIRSPGLGDTAMYLCATSREVEQYFGPGTRLTVT.

The chain couples TRBV5-4 to TRBJ2-3, with D hard to call. Germline V gives CDR1 SGHNT, CDR2 YYREEE (reference sequence). Trimming removed 5 bases from V and 1 base from J, with 20 bases in between. The CDR3 is made up of 17 amino acids. The CDR3 here is CASRPGPEPSRTDTQYF. The CDR3 DNA is TGTGCCAGCAGACCAGGTCCAGAACCCTCCCGCACAGATACGCAGTATTTT. The variable domain in full, with the rest retrieved from reference TRBV5-4 and TRBJ2-3, is ETGVTQSPTHLIKTRGQQVTLRCSSQSGHNTVSWYQQALGQGPQFIFQYYREEENGRGNFPPRFSGLQFPNYSSELNVNALELDDSALYLCASRPGPEPSRTDTQYFGPGTRLTVL.

The genes are TRBV5-4 and TRBJ1-3; no clear D. Germline CDR1 is SGHNT and CDR2 is YYREEE (reference sequence). The CDR3 has 16 amino acids. Trimming shortened V by 0 bases and J by 0 bases, and 10 bases separated the two germline ends. Here the CDR3 DNA reads TGTGCCAGCAGCTTGGATATAAGCTACTCTGGAAACACCATATATTTT. Protein: CASSLDISYSGNTIYF.

This chain connects TRBV28 to TRBJ1-5, with TRBD1 matching over 7 bases. The V gene's germline CDR1 is MDHEN and CDR2 SYDVKM. V lost 6 bases to trimming and J lost 3 bases; unmatched junction nucleotides: 5. The CDR3 covers 14 residues. The CDR3 coding sequence is TGTGCCAGCAGAATCGGGACAGTCAATCAGCCCCAGCATTTT. Encoded protein: CASRIGTVNQPQHF.

This sequence joins TRBV2 and TRBJ1-5; D unresolved. V gave up 7 bases and J gave up 4 bases, with 17 bases separating them. Germline V lookup: CDR1 SNHLY, CDR2 FYNNEI. The CDR3 is 15 residues long. CDR3 amino acids: CASNAEGRGNQPQHF. The DNA of the CDR3 is TGTGCCAGCAACGCAGAGGGCAGAGGGAATCAGCCCCAGCATTTT.